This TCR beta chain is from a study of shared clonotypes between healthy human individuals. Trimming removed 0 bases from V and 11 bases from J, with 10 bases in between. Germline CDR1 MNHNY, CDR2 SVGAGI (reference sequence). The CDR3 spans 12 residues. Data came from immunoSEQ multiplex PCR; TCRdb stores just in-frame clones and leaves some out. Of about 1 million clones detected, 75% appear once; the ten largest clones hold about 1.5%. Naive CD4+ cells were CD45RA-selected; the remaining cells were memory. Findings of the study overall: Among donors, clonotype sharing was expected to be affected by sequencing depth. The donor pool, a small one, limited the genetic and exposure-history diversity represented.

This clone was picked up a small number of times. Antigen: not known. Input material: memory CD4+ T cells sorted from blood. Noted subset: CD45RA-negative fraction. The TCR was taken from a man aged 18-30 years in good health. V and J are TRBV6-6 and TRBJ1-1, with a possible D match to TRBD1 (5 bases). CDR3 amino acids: CASSYSRGDAFF. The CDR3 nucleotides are TGTGCCAGCAGTTACTCACGTGGGGACGCTTTCTTT.